A selection of T cell receptor beta chains follows, all from one sample in a study of CD4 T cell repertoires in COVID-19. The data were produced by immunoSEQ multiplex PCR, yet TCRdb's version contains in-frame clones alone and is incomplete. Of about 75,000 clones listed, 83% are singletons. Here the sequenced sample was CD4+ T cells from peripheral blood, taken after recovery from COVID-19. These receptors all come from a human donor who had COVID-19. CDR3s leave out the opening cysteine and the closing phenylalanine or tryptophan. The order of the fields is V gene, J gene, D gene, CDR3 protein. D genes are given only for firm matches.

>TRBV5-6|TRBJ1-2|TRBD1
ASSFDRAPYGYT
>TRBV4-2|TRBJ2-3|NA
ASSQEDRGATDTQY
>TRBV28|TRBJ2-7|TRBD1
ASSLFIGQGSGEQY
>TRBV28|TRBJ1-1|NA
ASSLTRVEAF
>TRBV30|TRBJ2-1|NA
AWSRQYNEQF
>TRBV6-5|TRBJ2-7|NA
ASTWGRSYEQY
>TRBV28|TRBJ1-4|TRBD1
ASSTTGGHNEKLF
>TRBV27|TRBJ1-5|NA
ASSLRGGAEYINQPQH
>TRBV6-5|TRBJ1-5|NA
ASSGTGNNQPQH
>TRBV4-2|TRBJ1-1|NA
ASSPWGSPEAF
>TRBV6-5|TRBJ2-7|NA
ASRGPQGGEQY
>TRBV3-1/TRBV3-2|TRBJ1-2|NA
ASSQAGLGGGYT
>TRBV3-1/TRBV3-2|TRBJ2-1|TRBD2
ASSPSGGNYNEQF
>TRBV5-1|TRBJ2-5|NA
ASSYQTAEETQY
>TRBV20-1|TRBJ2-3|NA
GGGGTDTQY
>TRBV27|TRBJ2-7|NA
ASSLSPRAHSYEQY
>TRBV6-5|TRBJ1-1|NA
ASSYFRGSEAF
>TRBV6-5|TRBJ2-7|TRBD1
ASSSGGQGAKYEQY
>TRBV7-6|TRBJ2-3|TRBD1
ASSLGRGQATDTQY
>TRBV5-1|TRBJ1-1|NA
ASRSNTEAF
>TRBV7-2|TRBJ2-7|NA
ASSLSGEPHYEQY
>TRBV10-1|TRBJ1-5|NA
ASSENGTLNSNQPQH
>TRBV7-9|TRBJ2-1|TRBD1
ASSLVGDRGNEQF
>TRBV19|TRBJ2-1|NA
ASSPSLGYNEQF
>TRBV7-9|TRBJ1-4|NA
ASSSRTGDGNEKLF
>TRBV25-1|TRBJ1-2|NA
ASSPLDRPNYGYT
>TRBV5-6|TRBJ2-5|NA
ASSLGQGYQETQY
>TRBV27|TRBJ2-2|NA
ASRQPGTNTGELF
>TRBV27|TRBJ2-3|NA
ASSLGVGTDTQY
>TRBV7-8|TRBJ2-3|NA
ASSLGDVTDTQY
>TRBV18|TRBJ2-6|NA
ASSLQGGSGANVLT
>TRBV5-6|TRBJ2-3|NA
ASSLVADTQY
>TRBV21-1|TRBJ1-6|NA
ASSIPFGPMVNNSPLH
>TRBV7-2|TRBJ2-7|NA
ASSLRQGWTYEQY
>TRBV18|TRBJ1-5|NA
ASSPLPGADGNQPQH
>TRBV6-1|TRBJ2-7|NA
ASSKPPGANEQY
>TRBV4-1|TRBJ2-1|TRBD1
ASSQEGQGAPNEQF
>TRBV6-6|TRBJ2-7|TRBD1
ACGDSGGRSYEQY
>TRBV7-2|TRBJ2-4|NA
ASSLVPRNIQY
>TRBV5-1|TRBJ1-1|TRBD1
ASSPGGPNTEAF
>TRBV19|TRBJ2-1|NA
ASSIDRTANEQF
>TRBV30|TRBJ2-5|NA
AWSVGETQY
>TRBV5-1|TRBJ2-5|TRBD2
ASNSGGGQETQY
>TRBV6-5|TRBJ1-1|NA
ASSSTNTEAF
>TRBV6-5|TRBJ2-2|NA
ATKPGGGGTGELF
>TRBV11-2|TRBJ1-1|NA
ASRLGNTEAF
>TRBV10-2|TRBJ2-2|NA
ASSESRDRSTGELF
>TRBV5-1|TRBJ1-1|NA
ASSLAGDSTEAF
>TRBV28|TRBJ1-1|NA
ASSLDPLGTEAF